What follows is one TCR beta chain and its context. These data come from a study of blood T cell repertoires in COVID-19. In the study overall: Whether acute or convalescent, the COVID-19 samples came from the United States, Italy and Spain. From T cells, B-cell-depleted T cells, or PBMCs came the material, which was cDNA or gDNA.

The assay was immunoSEQ multiplex PCR, and TCRdb's table has in-frame clones only and misses some. The data show some 280,000 clones, around 90% seen once. The CDR3 runs to 13 residues. The germline V gene has CDR1 SGHVS and CDR2 FQNEAQ. J was trimmed by 3 bases and V by 5 bases; bases with no gene match: 3. The clonotype originates from a woman in her 40s who had recovered from COVID-19. Sequenced: peripheral blood. V and J are TRBV7-8 and TRBJ2-5, with TRBD1 matching 7 bases. As DNA, the CDR3 is TGTGCCAGCAGCGCTGACAGGGAAGAGACCCAGTACTTC. It encodes CASSADREETQYF.